The sequence of this TCR beta chain was determined in a study of PD-L1 blockade in urothelial cancer. Profiled with immunoSEQ multiplex PCR; TCRdb holds only in-frame clones, not every one. The sample has tens of thousands of clones, roughly 78% seen once; the top ten hold roughly a tenth. Trimming pared 1 base from V and 0 bases from J, leaving 13 bases between. Germline CDR1 reads GTSNPN; CDR2 reads SVGIG (reference sequence). CDR3 length: 16 amino acids. The time point here: pretreatment peripheral blood. Metastatic or locally advanced urothelial carcinoma was present in the patients. The sample consisted of PBMCs, taken around atezolizumab (anti-PD-L1) treatment. The origin of this receptor is a man aged 65-85 years with urothelial cancer. The chain employs TRBV30 and TRBJ1-5; D perhaps matches TRBD1 (5 bases). The CDR3 nucleotides read TGTGCCTGGAGTGGGGAGGGACCCGATAGCAATCAGCCCCAGCATTTT. Its protein product is CAWSGEGPDSNQPQHF.